Listed below are T cell receptor beta chains from one sample, sequenced in a study of vaccination and CD4 T cells after COVID-19. For these receptors, no antigen is known. TCRdb redid the calling of the PCR reads with MiXCR, one entry per CDR3 protein. The data contain around 6,600 distinct CDR3 sequences, roughly 29% of them singletons. Sequencing input: CD4+ T cells from blood, cultured in vitro. Receptors originate from a human donor in good health. CDR3s include the opening cysteine and the closing phenylalanine or tryptophan. D genes are given only for firm matches. Size is stated for part of the rows, as once, few or many counts, or as a class when the clone is expanded.

V gene,clone size,CDR3 length,D gene,J gene,CDR3 protein,CDR3 DNA
TRBV2,once,10,-,TRBJ2-1,CASRGDEQFF,TGTGCCAGCCGCGGGGATGAGCAGTTCTTC
TRBV29-1,-,11,-,TRBJ2-5,CSAQLGETQYF,TGCAGCGCTCAATTAGGAGAGACCCAGTACTTC
TRBV27,-,12,-,TRBJ1-1,CASSPLLGGAFF,TGTGCCAGCAGTCCTCTTCTCGGGGGGGCTTTCTTT
TRBV6-4,few,16,TRBD2,TRBJ2-3,CASSDSAGGPTDTQYF,TGTGCCAGCAGTGACTCAGCGGGGGGGCCGACAGATACGCAGTATTTT
TRBV11-2,-,13,-,TRBJ1-6,CASSLGRNPPLHF,TGTGCCAGCAGCTTAGGCCGCAATCCACCCCTCCACTTT
TRBV7-2,few,13,TRBD2,TRBJ2-3,CASSPVRGVTQYF,TGTGCCAGCAGCCCAGTCCGGGGGGTCACGCAGTATTTT
TRBV10-3,few,14,-,TRBJ2-5,CAISEPGLGETQYF,TGTGCCATCAGTGAACCCGGTTTGGGAGAGACCCAGTACTTC
TRBV27,-,14,TRBD1,TRBJ1-5,CASSSGQGNQPQHF,TGTGCCAGCAGTTCGGGACAGGGTAATCAGCCCCAGCATTTT
TRBV7-9,-,15,-,TRBJ1-4,CASSLARQGNEKLFF,TGTGCCAGCAGCTTAGCGCGGCAGGGGAATGAAAAACTGTTTTTT
TRBV25-1,few,11,-,TRBJ2-7,CASSASYEQYF,TGTGCCAGCAGTGCCTCCTACGAGCAGTACTTC
TRBV2,few,16,-,TRBJ1-1,CAVPNSKGGKHTEAFF,TGTGCCGTCCCGAACAGCAAGGGAGGGAAGCACACTGAAGCTTTCTTT
TRBV7-9,-,14,-,TRBJ2-1,CASSQSVPDNEQFF,TGTGCCAGCAGCCAGTCGGTTCCAGACAATGAGCAGTTCTTC
TRBV20-1,few,13,TRBD2,TRBJ2-7,CSARVLAGYEQYF,TGCAGTGCTAGAGTACTAGCGGGCTACGAGCAGTACTTC
TRBV20-1,-,14,TRBD2,TRBJ2-2,CSASKGLYTGELFF,TGCAGTGCTTCGAAGGGACTATACACCGGGGAGCTGTTTTTT
TRBV6-1,few,12,-,TRBJ1-2,CASRTGTDGYTF,TGTGCCAGCAGGACCGGAACCGATGGCTACACCTTC
TRBV20-1,-,13,TRBD1,TRBJ1-2,CSAPSRDRDGYTF,TGCAGTGCTCCGTCCCGGGACAGGGACGGCTACACCTTC
TRBV18,large,15,TRBD1,TRBJ1-5,CASSPAEGAGQPQHF,TGTGCCAGCTCACCAGCGGAGGGGGCGGGTCAGCCCCAGCATTTT
TRBV24-1,-,13,TRBD1,TRBJ2-1,CATTQGDWGEQFF,TGTGCCACCACACAGGGGGATTGGGGTGAGCAGTTCTTC
TRBV7-9,-,15,TRBD1,TRBJ2-3,CASSSGTGESDTQYF,TGTGCCAGCAGCTCCGGGACAGGGGAATCAGATACGCAGTATTTT
TRBV10-3,-,15,TRBD1,TRBJ1-6,CAISGFDRASSPLHF,TGTGCCATCTCGGGTTTTGACAGGGCAAGTTCACCCCTCCACTTT
TRBV19,-,14,-,TRBJ2-3,CASTRDHSTDTQYF,TGTGCCAGTACAAGAGACCATAGCACAGATACGCAGTATTTT
TRBV20-1,few,14,TRBD1,TRBJ1-6,CSARPGQGSSPLHF,TGCAGTGCTAGACCGGGACAGGGGTCTTCACCCCTCCACTTT
TRBV12-3/TRBV12-4,-,12,-,TRBJ1-2,CASSYDFYGYTF,TGTGCCAGCAGTTATGATTTCTATGGCTACACCTTC
TRBV20-1,-,13,-,TRBJ1-4,CSASQGSGEKLFF,TGCAGTGCTAGCCAGGGATCTGGTGAAAAACTGTTTTTT
TRBV5-6,few,15,TRBD1,TRBJ2-7,CASSYDRGPIYEQYF,TGTGCCAGCAGTTACGACAGGGGGCCGATCTACGAGCAGTACTTC
TRBV6-1,large,16,TRBD1,TRBJ1-5,CASGRGGGSSDQPQHF,TGTGCCAGCGGGCGGGGAGGGGGCTCATCGGATCAGCCCCAGCATTTT
TRBV19,-,16,-,TRBJ1-5,CASSINLWGAGQPQHF,TGTGCCAGTAGTATCAATTTGTGGGGGGCAGGGCAGCCCCAGCATTTT
TRBV2,few,15,-,TRBJ2-2,CASRRTEANTGELFF,TGTGCCAGCAGGAGGACAGAGGCGAACACCGGGGAGCTGTTTTTT
TRBV19,-,14,TRBD1,TRBJ1-1,CASNGQGASTEAFF,TGTGCCAGTAATGGACAGGGGGCCAGCACTGAAGCTTTCTTT
TRBV11-2,few,13,-,TRBJ1-1,CASSSLMNTEAFF,TGTGCCAGCAGCTCCCTGATGAACACTGAAGCTTTCTTT
TRBV27,-,15,-,TRBJ2-7,CASSIGTTVSYEQYF,TGTGCCAGCAGTATCGGGACAACTGTCTCCTACGAGCAGTACTTC
TRBV12-3/TRBV12-4,-,14,TRBD1,TRBJ1-2,CASGRGQGTYGYTF,TGTGCCAGCGGTAGGGGACAGGGGACCTATGGCTACACCTTC
TRBV20-1,few,13,-,TRBJ2-3,CSARSATTDTQYF,TGCAGTGCTAGAAGTGCTACCACAGATACGCAGTATTTT
TRBV6-4,-,14,TRBD1,TRBJ2-2,CASSSGQDTGELFF,TGTGCCAGCAGTTCAGGACAGGACACCGGGGAGCTGTTTTTT
TRBV15,few,19,TRBD2,TRBJ2-5,CATSRDPKRLGLAQETQYF,TGTGCCACCAGCAGAGATCCTAAACGCCTAGGACTAGCGCAAGAGACCCAGTACTTC
TRBV20-1,large,14,-,TRBJ1-3,CSARDNNSGNTIYF,TGCAGTGCTAGAGACAACAACTCTGGAAACACCATATATTTT
TRBV12-3/TRBV12-4,-,13,-,TRBJ1-5,CASSLEGSQPQHF,TGTGCCAGCAGTTTGGAAGGATCACAGCCCCAGCATTTT